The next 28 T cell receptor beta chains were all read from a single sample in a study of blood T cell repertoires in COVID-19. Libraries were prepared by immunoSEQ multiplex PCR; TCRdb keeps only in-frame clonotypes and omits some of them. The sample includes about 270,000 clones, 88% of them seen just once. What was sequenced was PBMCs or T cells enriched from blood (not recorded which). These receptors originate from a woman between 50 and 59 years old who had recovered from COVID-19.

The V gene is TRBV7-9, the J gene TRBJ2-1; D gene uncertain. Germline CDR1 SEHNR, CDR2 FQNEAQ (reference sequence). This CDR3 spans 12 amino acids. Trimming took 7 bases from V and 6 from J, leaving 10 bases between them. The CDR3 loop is CASTWQPNEQFF. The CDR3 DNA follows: TGTGCCAGCACCTGGCAACCCAATGAGCAGTTCTTC.

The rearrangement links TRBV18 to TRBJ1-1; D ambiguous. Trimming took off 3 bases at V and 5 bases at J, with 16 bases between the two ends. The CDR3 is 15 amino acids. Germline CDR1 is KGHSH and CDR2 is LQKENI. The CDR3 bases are TGTGCCAGCTCACCGAGGAACGATGCACGGACTGAAGCTTTCTTT. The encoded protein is CASSPRNDARTEAFF.

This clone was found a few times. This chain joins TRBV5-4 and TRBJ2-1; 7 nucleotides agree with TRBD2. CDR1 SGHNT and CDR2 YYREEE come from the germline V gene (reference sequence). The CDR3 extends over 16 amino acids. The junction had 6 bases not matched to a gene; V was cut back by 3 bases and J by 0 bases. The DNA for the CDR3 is TGTGCCAGCAGCTCAAATGGCGGGAGCTCCTACAATGAGCAGTTCTTC. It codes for CASSSNGGSSYNEQFF.

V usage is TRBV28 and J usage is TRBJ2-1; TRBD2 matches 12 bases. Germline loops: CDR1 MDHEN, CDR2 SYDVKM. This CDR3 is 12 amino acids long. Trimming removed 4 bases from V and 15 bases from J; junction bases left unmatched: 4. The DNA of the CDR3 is TGTGCCAGCAGTTCGACTAGCGGGGGAAGGTTCTTC. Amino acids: CASSSTSGGRFF.

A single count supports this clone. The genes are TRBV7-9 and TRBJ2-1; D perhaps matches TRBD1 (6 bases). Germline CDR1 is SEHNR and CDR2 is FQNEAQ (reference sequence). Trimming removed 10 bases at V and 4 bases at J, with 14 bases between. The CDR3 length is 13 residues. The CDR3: CAIRTASYNEQFF. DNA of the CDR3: TGTGCCATTCGGACAGCCTCATACAATGAGCAGTTCTTC.

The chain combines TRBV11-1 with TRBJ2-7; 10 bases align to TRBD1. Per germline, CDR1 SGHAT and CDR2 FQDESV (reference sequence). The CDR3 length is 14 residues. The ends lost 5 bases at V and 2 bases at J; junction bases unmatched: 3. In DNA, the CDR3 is TGTGCCAGCAGCCTGGACAGGGGGGCCTACGAGCAGTACTTC. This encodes CASSLDRGAYEQYF.

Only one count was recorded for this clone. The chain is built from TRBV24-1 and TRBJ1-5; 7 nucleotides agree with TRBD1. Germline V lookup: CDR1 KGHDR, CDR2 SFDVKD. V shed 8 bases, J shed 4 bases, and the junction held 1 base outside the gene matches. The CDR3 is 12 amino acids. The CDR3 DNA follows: TGTGCCACCACGACAGGGAATCAGCCCCAGCATTTT. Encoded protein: CATTTGNQPQHF.

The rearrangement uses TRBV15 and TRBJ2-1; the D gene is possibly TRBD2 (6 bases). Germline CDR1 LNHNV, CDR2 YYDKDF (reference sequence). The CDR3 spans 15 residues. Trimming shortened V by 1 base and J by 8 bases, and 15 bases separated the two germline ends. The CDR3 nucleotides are TGTGCCACCAGCAGAGGTCGTCTTACGGGGGATGAGCAGTTCTTC. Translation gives CATSRGRLTGDEQFF.

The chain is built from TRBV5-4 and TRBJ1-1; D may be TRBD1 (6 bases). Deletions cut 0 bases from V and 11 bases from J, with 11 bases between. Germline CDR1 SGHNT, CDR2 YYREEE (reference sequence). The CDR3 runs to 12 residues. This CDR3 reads CASSLDRVGAFF. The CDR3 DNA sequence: TGTGCCAGCAGCTTGGACAGGGTCGGGGCTTTCTTT.

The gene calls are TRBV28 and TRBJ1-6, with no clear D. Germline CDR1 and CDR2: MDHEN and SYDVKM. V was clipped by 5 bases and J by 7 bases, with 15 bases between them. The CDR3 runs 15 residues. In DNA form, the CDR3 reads TGTGCCAGCAGTGTCGGGATGGCGGGAAATTCACCCCTCCACTTT. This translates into CASSVGMAGNSPLHF.

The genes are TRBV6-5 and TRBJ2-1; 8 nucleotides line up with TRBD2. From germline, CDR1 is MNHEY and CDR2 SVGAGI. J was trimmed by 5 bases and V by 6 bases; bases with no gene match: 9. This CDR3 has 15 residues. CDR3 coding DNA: TGTGCCAGCAGCCCGCCTAGCGGGTATAACAATGAGCAGTTCTTC. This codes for CASSPPSGYNNEQFF.

The chain's CDR3 is CASSSWRMNTEAFF. The DNA for the CDR3 is TGTGCCAGCAGTTCTTGGAGGATGAACACTGAAGCTTTCTTT. The chain recombines TRBV5-8 with TRBJ1-1, with D hard to call. The CDR3 is 14 amino acids. The V end lost 5 bases, the J end lost 0 bases, and 11 bases lay between the germline ends. Germline values: CDR1 SGHTS, CDR2 YDEGEE. The entire variable domain, with the rest obtained from reference TRBV5-8 and TRBJ1-1, is as follows: EAGVTQSPTHLIKTRGQQATLRCSPISGHTSVYWYQQALGLGLQFLLWYDEGEERNRGNFPPRFSGRQFPNYSSELNVNALELEDSALYLCASSSWRMNTEAFFGQGTRLTVV.

CDR3 bases: TGTGCCAGCAGCTTAGCGCTGGGACTAGCGGGGCCACCGGAGACCCAGTACTTC. Protein product: CASSLALGLAGPPETQYF. V is TRBV7-2 and J is TRBJ2-5, with TRBD2 matching over 13 bases. The CDR3 totals 18 residues. Germline V lookup: CDR1 SGHTA, CDR2 FQGNSA. The junction had 9 bases not matched to a gene; V was cut back by 0 bases and J by 5 bases.

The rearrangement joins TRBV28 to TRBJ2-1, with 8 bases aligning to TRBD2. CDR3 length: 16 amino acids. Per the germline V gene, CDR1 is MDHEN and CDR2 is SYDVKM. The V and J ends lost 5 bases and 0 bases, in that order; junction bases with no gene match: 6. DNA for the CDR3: TGTGCCAGCAGTCCTCCCGGGACTAGCTCCTACAATGAGCAGTTCTTC. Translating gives CASSPPGTSSYNEQFF.

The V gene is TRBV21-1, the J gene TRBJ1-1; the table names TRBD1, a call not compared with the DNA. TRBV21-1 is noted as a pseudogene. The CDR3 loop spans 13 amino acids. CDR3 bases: TGTGCCAGCAAAAGCGACAGGAACACTGAAGCTTTCTTT. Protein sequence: CASKSDRNTEAFF.

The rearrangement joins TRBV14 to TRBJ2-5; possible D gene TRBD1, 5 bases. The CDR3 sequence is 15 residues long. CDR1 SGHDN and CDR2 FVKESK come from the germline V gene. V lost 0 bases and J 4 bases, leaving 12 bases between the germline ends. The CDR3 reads CASSQDGAKGETQYF. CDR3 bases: TGTGCCAGCAGCCAAGATGGGGCGAAGGGAGAGACCCAGTACTTC.

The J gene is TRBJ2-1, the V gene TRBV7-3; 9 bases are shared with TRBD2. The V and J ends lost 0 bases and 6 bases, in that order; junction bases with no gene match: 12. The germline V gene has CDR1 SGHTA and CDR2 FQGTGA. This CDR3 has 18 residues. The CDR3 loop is CASSLTAYSGRIGNEQFF. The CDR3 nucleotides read TGTGCCAGCAGCTTAACGGCGTATAGCGGGAGAATCGGCAATGAGCAGTTCTTC.

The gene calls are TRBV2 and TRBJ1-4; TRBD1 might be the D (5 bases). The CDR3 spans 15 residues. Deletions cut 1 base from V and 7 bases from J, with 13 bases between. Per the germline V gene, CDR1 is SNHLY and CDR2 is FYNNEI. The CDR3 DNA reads TGTGCCAGCAGTGAAGAGGTCACCGGGGGTGAAAAACTGTTTTTT. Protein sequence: CASSEEVTGGEKLFF.

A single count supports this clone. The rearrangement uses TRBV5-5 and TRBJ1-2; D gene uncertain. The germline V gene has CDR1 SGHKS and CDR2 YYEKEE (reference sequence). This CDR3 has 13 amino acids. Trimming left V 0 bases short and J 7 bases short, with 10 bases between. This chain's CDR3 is CASSLAQWVGYTF. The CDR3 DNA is TGTGCCAGCAGCTTGGCACAGTGGGTTGGCTACACCTTC.

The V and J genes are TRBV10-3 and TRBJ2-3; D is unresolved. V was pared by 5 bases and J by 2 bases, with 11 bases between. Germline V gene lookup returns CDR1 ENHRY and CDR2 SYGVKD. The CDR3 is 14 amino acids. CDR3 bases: TGTGCCATCAGTCCCTATAGCTTCACAGATACGCAGTATTTT. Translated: CAISPYSFTDTQYF.

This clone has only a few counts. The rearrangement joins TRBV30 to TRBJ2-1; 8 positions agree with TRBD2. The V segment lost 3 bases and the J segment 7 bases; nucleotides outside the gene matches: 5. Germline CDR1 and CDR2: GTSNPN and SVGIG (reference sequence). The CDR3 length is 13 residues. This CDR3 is CAWSLAGQNEQFF. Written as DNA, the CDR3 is TGTGCCTGGAGCCTAGCGGGCCAAAATGAGCAGTTCTTC.

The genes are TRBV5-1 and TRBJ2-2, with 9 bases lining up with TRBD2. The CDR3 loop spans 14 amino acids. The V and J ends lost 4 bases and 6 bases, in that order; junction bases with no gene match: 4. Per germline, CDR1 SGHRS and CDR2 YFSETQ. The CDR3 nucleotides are TGCGCCAGCAGCGTTAGCGGGAGTGCCGGGGAGCTGTTTTTT. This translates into CASSVSGSAGELFF.

CDR3 in amino acids: CASSDLTEAFF. The CDR3 nucleotides are TGCGCCAGCAGTGATCTCACTGAAGCTTTCTTT. J is TRBJ1-1 and V is TRBV10-2; D is unresolved. In germline, CDR1 is WSHSY, CDR2 SAAADI. This CDR3 is built from 11 residues. Trimming stripped 3 bases from V and 4 bases from J, with 3 bases between.

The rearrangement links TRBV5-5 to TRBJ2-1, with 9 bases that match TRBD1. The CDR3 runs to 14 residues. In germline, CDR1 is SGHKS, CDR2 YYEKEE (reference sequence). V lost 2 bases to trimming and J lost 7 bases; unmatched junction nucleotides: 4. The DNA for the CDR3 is TGTGCCAGCAGCTTTCGGGACAGGGTGAATGAGCAGTTCTTC. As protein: CASSFRDRVNEQFF.

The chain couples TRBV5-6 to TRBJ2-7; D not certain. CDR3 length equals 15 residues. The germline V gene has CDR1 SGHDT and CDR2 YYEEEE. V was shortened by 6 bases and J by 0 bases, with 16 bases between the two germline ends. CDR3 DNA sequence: TGTGCCAGCACCTTTGGGTTGACAAACTCCTACGAGCAGTACTTC. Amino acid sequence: CASTFGLTNSYEQYF.

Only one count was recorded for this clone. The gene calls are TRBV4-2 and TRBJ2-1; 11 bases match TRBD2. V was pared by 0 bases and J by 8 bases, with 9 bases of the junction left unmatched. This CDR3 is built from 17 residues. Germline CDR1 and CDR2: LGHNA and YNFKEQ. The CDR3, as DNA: TGTGCCAGCAGCCAAGATTCTAGCGGGAGGCCCACCGATGAGCAGTTCTTC. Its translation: CASSQDSSGRPTDEQFF.

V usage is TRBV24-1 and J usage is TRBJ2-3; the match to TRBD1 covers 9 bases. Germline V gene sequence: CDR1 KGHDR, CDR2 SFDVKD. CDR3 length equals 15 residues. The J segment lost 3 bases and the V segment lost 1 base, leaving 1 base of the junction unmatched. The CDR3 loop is CATSDLDRGTDTQYF. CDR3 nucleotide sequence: TGTGCCACCAGTGATTTAGACAGGGGGACAGATACGCAGTATTTT.

For the CDR3, the DNA is TGTGCCAGCAGCCGAGGAACCGGCTCCTACAATGAGCAGTTCTTC. Translating gives CASSRGTGSYNEQFF. The rearrangement uses TRBV7-8 and TRBJ2-1; D call uncertain. This CDR3 region has 15 residues. The germline V gene has CDR1 SGHVS and CDR2 FQNEAQ. V was trimmed by 5 bases and J by 0 bases, leaving 11 bases between them.